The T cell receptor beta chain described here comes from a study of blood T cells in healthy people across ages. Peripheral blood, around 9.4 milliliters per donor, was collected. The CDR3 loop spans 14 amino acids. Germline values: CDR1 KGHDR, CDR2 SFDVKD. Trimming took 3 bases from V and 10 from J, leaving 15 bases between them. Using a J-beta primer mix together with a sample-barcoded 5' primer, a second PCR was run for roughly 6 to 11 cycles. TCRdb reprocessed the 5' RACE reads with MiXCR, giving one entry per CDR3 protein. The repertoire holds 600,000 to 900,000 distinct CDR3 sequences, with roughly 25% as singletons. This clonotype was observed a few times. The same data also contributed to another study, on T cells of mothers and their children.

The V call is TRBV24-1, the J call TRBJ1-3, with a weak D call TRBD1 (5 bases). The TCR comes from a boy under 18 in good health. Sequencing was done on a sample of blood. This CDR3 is CATSDGTEEKTIYF. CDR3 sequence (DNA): TGTGCCACCAGTGATGGGACGGAGGAGAAAACCATATATTTT.